This T cell receptor beta chain came from a study of early T cells in non-severe SARS-CoV-2 infection. Study in general: Bulk RNA isolated from unsorted whole blood underwent sequencing; chains were not paired. General study results and limits: Anti-spike CD8 responses were favored in VDJdb matching, and private and CD4 specificities were missed.

The CDR3 spans 12 residues. Germline V gives CDR1 SQVTM, CDR2 ANQGSEA. V dropped 6 bases and J dropped 4 bases, with 13 bases sitting between them. Unique molecular identifiers were affixed to single, distinct cDNA molecules. TCRdb re-analysed the 5' RACE reads in MiXCR, keeping a single row per CDR3 protein. The data hold tens of thousands of distinct CDR3 sequences, with roughly 10% observed a single time. The sample holds a few counts of this clonotype. Antigen specificity is unknown. The chain uses TRBV29-1 and TRBJ2-7; TRBD1 might be the D (6 bases). The clonotype was recovered from an adult who was a healthcare worker with PCR-confirmed SARS-CoV-2 infection or an uninfected control (not recorded which). Material for sequencing was whole blood. DNA of the CDR3: TGCAGCGTGGTAGACCAGGGGTACGAGCAGTACTTC. It yields the protein CSVVDQGYEQYF.